The T cell receptor (beta chain) under discussion was sequenced for a study of blood T cell repertoires in COVID-19. The overall study: The United States, Italy and Spain provided the acute and convalescent COVID-19 samples.

CDR1 is SGHNT and CDR2 is YYREEE in the germline V gene (reference sequence). The CDR3 runs to 16 residues. Trimming took 0 bases from V and 2 from J, leaving 14 bases between them. Original methodology: Using reference gene primer amplification, nucleated cell counts were estimated. The repertoire was sequenced with immunoSEQ multiplex PCR; TCRdb's copy has only in-frame clones and lacks some. V and J calls and clone size are as listed in that table; D and trimming were resolved from the DNA. The sample consists of roughly 270,000 clones, roughly 86% of them appearing once. The chain recombines TRBV5-4 with TRBJ1-2; maybe TRBD1 (6 bases). Input material: peripheral blood. This TCR was recovered from a man aged 18 to 29 with active or convalescent COVID-19. The CDR3, as DNA: TGTGCCAGCAGCTTGGGATTGACAGGCGGGAACTATGGCTACACCTTC. Amino acid sequence: CASSLGLTGGNYGYTF.